This TCR beta chain was sequenced for a study of STAT5B mutations in CD4+ large granular lymphocyte leukemia (dated by TCRdb to about 2022). Some background on the complete study: Among healthy controls, the CDR3 'QG' motif was associated with a particular HLA allele. The study compared the TCRbeta repertoires of patients with CD4+ T-cell large granular lymphocyte leukemia against the TCRbeta repertoires of healthy blood donors. The purity of purified fractions was confirmed by flow cytometry on FACSCanto II or FACSVerse to exceed 95% among lymphocytes.

On this clone: Its antigen is not yet known. No per-base quality is available; no much larger clone lies one base away.

The immunoSEQ assay at survey resolution was applied to genomic DNA for sequencing of TCRbeta rearrangements. Per the authors' processing: In the TCR sequencing data, the lowest productive clonotype frequency that could be detected was 2.59 x 10-5. Only productive TCRbeta rearrangements, defined as complete and in-frame sequences, were included in the analyses. Clonality for each sample was calculated as Simpson clonality in the immunoSEQ Analyzer version 3.0. Based on frequency, clones were grouped as very rare, small, medium, large (1-20%) or hyperexpanded (>20%). Generation probabilities were estimated with OLGA 1.2.3, V-gene circos plots were generated with VDJtools, specificities were searched for in VDJdb, and CDR3 motifs were identified with GLIPH. Entries here come from immuneACCESS through TCRdb and include only in-frame sequences with V and J called. Some clones fail to appear in such tables; in the studies checked, an unresolved V gene covers under half of the shortfall, and the cause of the remainder is unknown. The D gene and trimming were derived from the DNA, and the V and J assignments and clone size from that table. This sample is represented by 30,000 to 40,000 clones; less than 80% of them were singletons. The ten largest clones take up about 3% of the sample.

What the work shows at the level of the full study, not this receptor alone: CD4-sorted patient repertoires appeared more clonal than healthy CD4+ repertoires, and this difference persisted after removing the putative leukemic clones. The data were not HLA-matched, and the relatively small sample size could explain the higher clonality seen in CD4+ compared with CD8+ T-LGLL. Enrichment of TRBV06-family usage was observed among the top patient clones (8/27) relative to healthy controls (2/35). The main leukemic clonotypes were found to be private to each patient, although around 26% of the main leukemic clonotypes were detected at low frequency in the non-leukemic repertoires of other patients.

The V and J ends are trimmed by 5 bases and 2 bases, leaving 15 bases between them. CDR1 and CDR2 (SGHTA, FQGNSA) derive from the germline V gene. Including the terminal cysteine and phenylalanine, the CDR3 comprises 16 residues. Solely the CDR3 DNA is kept, with 48 bases framed from the first base. The healthy control group was made up of roughly 34 blood donors, and the Finnish Red Cross blood service supplied their buffy coats. All TCR-sequenced material derived from peripheral blood: patient blood samples and healthy donor buffy coats. Ficoll-Hypaque gradient centrifugation was used to isolate peripheral blood mononuclear cells. CD4+ cells were purified magnetically from the buffy coats of healthy controls. The Gentra Puregene Cell and Tissue kit was used to extract genomic DNA, and a Qubit 2.0 fluorometer was used to measure the amount of genomic DNA.

The sequence was obtained from a human donor in good health. The sequence joins TRBV7-2 to TRBJ2-2; a tentative D match to TRBD2 spans 7 bases. The specimen sequenced was CD4+ T cells from blood buffy coats. The DNA sequence is TGTGCCAGCAGCAAGGGGGGGGCAGAAAACACCGGGGAGCTGTTTTTT. This sequence encodes CASSKGGAENTGELFF.